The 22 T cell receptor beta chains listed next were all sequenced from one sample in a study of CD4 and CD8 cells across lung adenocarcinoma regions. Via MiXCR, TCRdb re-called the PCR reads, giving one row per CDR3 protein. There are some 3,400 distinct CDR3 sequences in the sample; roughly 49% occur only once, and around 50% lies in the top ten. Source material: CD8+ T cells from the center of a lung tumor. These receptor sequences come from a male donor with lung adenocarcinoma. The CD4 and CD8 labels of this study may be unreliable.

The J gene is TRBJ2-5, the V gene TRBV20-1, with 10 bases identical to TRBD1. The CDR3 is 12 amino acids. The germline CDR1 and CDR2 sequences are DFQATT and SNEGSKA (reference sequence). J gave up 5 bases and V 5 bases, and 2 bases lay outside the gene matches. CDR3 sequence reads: CSAGGQGETQYF. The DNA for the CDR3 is TGCAGTGCTGGGGGACAGGGGGAGACCCAGTACTTC.

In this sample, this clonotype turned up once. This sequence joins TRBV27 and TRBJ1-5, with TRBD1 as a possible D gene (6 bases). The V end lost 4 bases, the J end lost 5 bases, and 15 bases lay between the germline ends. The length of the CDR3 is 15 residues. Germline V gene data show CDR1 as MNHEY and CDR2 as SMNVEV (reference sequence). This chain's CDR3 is CASSSLTGRHQPQHF. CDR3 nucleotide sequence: TGTGCCAGCAGTTCCTTGACAGGTCGACATCAGCCCCAGCATTTT.

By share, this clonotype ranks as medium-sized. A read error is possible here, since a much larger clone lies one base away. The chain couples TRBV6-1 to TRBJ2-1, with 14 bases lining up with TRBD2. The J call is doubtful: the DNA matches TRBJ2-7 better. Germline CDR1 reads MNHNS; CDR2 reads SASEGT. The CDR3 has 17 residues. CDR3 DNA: TGTGCCAGCAGAATGGGACTAGCGGGAGCTCGGTACAATGAGCAGTACTTC. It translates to CASRMGLAGARYNEQYF.

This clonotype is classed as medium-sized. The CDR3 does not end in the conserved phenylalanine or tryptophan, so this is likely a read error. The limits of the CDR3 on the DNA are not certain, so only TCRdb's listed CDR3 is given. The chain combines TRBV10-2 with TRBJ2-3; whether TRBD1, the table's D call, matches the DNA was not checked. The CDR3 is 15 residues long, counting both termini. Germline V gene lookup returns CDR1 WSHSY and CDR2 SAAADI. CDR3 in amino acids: CASSELGKGIGWVPV.

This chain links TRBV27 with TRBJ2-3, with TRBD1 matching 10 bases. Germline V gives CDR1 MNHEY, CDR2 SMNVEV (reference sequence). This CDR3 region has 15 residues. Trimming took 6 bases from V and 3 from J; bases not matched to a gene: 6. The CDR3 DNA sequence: TGTGCCAGCAGAAGGACAGGGGGATTAACAGATACGCAGTATTTT. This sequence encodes CASRRTGGLTDTQYF.

The CDR3 protein is CASSLVVSGGAYNEQFF. The CDR3 DNA reads TGTGCCAGCAGTTTAGTAGTTAGCGGGGGTGCGTACAATGAGCAGTTCTTC. The chain combines TRBV12-3 or TRBV12-4 with TRBJ2-1, with 9 bases aligning to TRBD2. This CDR3 has 17 residues. Trimming at V came to 1 base and at J to 4 bases, leaving 8 bases not matched to a gene.

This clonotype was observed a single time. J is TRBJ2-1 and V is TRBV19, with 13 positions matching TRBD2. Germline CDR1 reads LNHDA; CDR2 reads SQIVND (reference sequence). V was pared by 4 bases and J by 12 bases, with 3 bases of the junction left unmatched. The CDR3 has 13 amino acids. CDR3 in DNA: TGTGCCAGTAGTACCGGGACTAGCGGGGCGCAGTTCTTC. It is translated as CASSTGTSGAQFF.

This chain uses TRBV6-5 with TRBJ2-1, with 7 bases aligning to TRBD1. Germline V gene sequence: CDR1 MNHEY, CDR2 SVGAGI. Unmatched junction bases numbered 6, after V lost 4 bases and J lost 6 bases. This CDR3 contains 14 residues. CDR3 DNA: TGTGCCAGCAGTTTAAGGACAGGTGGCAATGAGCAGTTCTTC. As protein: CASSLRTGGNEQFF.

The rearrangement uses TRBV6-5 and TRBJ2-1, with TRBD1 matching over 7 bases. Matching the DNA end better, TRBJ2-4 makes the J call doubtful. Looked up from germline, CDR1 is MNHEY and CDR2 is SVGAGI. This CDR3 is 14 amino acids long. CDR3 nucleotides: TGTGCCAGCAGTTATGGGGGACAGACAAACATTCAGTACTTC. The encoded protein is CASSYGGQTNIQYF.

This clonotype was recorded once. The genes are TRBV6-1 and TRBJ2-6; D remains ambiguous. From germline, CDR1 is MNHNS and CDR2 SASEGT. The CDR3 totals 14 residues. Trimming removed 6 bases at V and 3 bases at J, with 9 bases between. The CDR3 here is CASSRYGGANVLTF. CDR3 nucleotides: TGTGCCAGCAGCCGATATGGTGGGGCCAACGTCCTGACTTTC.

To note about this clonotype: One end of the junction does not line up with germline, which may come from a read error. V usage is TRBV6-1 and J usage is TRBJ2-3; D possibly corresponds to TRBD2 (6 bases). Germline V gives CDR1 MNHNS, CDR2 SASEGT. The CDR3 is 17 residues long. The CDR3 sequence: CASSVGSGGSFPDTQYF. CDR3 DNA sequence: TGTGCCAGCAGTGTAGGTTCAGGAGGGAGTTTCCCAGATACCCAGTATTTC.

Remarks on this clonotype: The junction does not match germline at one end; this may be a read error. In DNA, the CDR3 is TGTGCTAGCAGCTTAGGGGACCTAACGGGATACAATGAGCAGTTCTTC. Protein sequence: CASSLGDLTGYNEQFF. This chain joins TRBV7-7 and TRBJ2-1, with D perhaps being TRBD1 or TRBD2 (5 bases each). CDR1 is SSHAT and CDR2 is FNYEAQ in the germline V gene (reference sequence). This CDR3 has 16 amino acids. Variable domain in full (rest from reference TRBV7-7 and TRBJ2-1): GAGVSQSPRYKVTKRGQDVTLRCDPISSHATLYWYQQALGQGPEFLTYFNYEAQPDKSGLPSDRFSAERPEGSISTLTIQRTEQRDSAMYRCASSLGDLTGYNEQFFGPGTRLTVL.

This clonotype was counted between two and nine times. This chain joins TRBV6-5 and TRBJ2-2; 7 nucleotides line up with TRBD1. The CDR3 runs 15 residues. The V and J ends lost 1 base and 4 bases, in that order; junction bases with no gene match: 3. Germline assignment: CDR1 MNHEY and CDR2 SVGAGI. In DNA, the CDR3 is TGTGCCAGCAGTTACTGGGACAGATCCACCGGGGAGCTGTTTTTT. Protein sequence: CASSYWDRSTGELFF.

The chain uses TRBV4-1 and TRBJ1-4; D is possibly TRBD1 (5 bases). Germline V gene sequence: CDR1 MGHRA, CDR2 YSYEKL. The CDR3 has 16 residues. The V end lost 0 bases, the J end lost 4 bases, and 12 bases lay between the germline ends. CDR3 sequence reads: CASSQEGVGVNEKLFF. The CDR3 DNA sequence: TGCGCCAGCAGCCAAGAAGGAGTAGGGGTTAATGAAAAACTGTTTTTT.

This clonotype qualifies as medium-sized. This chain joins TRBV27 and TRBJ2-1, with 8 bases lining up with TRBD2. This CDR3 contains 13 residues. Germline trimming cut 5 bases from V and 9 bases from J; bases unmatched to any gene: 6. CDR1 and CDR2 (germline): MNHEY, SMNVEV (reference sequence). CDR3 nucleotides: TGTGCCAGCAGTCTCCTCGGGGGGGGTGAGCAGTTCTTC. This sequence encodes CASSLLGGGEQFF.

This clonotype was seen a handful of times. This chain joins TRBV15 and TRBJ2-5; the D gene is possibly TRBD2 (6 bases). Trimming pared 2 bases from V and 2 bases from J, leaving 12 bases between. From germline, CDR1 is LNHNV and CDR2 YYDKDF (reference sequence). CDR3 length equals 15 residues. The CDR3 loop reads CATSRPGTSQETQYF. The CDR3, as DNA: TGTGCCACCAGCAGACCTGGGACTTCACAAGAGACCCAGTACTTC.

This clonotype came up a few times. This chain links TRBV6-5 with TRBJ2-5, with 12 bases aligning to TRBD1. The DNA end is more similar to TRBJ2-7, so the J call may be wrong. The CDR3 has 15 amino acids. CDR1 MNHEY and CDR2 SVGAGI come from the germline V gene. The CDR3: CASSYGTGGGYEQYF. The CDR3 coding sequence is TGTGCCAGCAGTTACGGGACAGGGGGCGGATACGAGCAGTACTTC.

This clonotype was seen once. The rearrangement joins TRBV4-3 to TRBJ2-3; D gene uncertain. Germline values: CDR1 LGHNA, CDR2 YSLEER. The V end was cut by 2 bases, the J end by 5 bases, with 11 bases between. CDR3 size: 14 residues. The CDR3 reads CASSQRGNRDTQYF. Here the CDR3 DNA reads TGCGCCAGCAGCCAAAGAGGAAATCGAGATACGCAGTATTTT.

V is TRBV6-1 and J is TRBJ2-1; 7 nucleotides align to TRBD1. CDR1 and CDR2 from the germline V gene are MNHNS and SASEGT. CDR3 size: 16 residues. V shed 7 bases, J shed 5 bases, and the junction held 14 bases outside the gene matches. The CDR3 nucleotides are TGTGCCAGCACCCCCCGACAGGGAAGCCGCAACAATGAGCAGTTCTTC. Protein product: CASTPRQGSRNNEQFF.

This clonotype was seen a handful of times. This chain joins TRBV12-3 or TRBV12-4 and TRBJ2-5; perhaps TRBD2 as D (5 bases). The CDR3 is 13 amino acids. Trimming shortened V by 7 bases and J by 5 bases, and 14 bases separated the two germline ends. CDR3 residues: CASTGVDVETQYF. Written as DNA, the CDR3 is TGTGCCAGCACCGGGGTTGACGTGGAGACCCAGTACTTC.

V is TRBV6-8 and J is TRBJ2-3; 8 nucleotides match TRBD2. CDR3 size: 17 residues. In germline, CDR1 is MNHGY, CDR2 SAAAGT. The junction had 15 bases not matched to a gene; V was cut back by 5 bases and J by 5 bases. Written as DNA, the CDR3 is TGTGCCAGCAGTGAGGGACTAGGGGGACGGGGTCAAGATACGCAGTATTTT. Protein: CASSEGLGGRGQDTQYF.

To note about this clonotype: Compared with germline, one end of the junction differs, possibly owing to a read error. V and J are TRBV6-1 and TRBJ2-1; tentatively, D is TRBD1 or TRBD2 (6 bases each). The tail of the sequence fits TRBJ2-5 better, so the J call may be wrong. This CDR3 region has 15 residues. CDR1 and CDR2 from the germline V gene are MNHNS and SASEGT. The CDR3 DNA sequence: TGTGCCAGCAGTGAAGGGGGGGCAGGGCTGGAGATCCAGTACTTC. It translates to CASSEGGAGLEIQYF.